This record covers a single T cell receptor beta chain. A read error may produce the germline difference seen at one junction end. Under the authors' procedure: Estimates of nucleated cell counts were drawn from the amplification of reference gene primers. Libraries were prepared by immunoSEQ multiplex PCR; TCRdb keeps only in-frame clonotypes and omits some of them. V, J and clone size derive from that table, while D and trimming were established from the DNA sequence. The sample carries 150,000 to 200,000 clones, approximately 85% recorded once. The sample originates from a study of blood T cell repertoires in COVID-19. Study details: Samples representing acute and convalescent COVID-19 were sourced from the United States, Italy and Spain. PBMCs, B-cell-depleted T cells, or T cells were the source of the cDNA or gDNA that made up the material.

Per the germline V gene, CDR1 is SEHNR and CDR2 is FQNEAQ (reference sequence). The CDR3 length is 12 residues. This TCR derives from a woman of 80 years or more with acute or convalescent COVID-19. The V call is TRBV7-9, the J call TRBJ1-2; perhaps TRBD1 as D (6 bases). Input material: peripheral blood. CDR3 amino acids: CASSFPLTGLNF. DNA for the CDR3: TGTGCCAGCAGCTTCCCTCTTACAGGGCTTAACTTC.